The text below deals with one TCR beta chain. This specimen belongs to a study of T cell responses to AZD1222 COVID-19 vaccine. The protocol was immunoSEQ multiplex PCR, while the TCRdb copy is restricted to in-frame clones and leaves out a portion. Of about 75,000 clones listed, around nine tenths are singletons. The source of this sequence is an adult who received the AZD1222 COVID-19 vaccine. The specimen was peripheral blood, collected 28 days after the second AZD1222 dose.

The CDR3 here is CASSPTPGQTNTEAFF. For the CDR3, the DNA is TGTGCCAGCTCACCTACACCGGGACAAACGAACACTGAAGCTTTCTTT. The chain joins TRBV18 to TRBJ1-1, with D possibly being TRBD1 (6 bases). The ends were cut back, 3 bases at V and 1 base at J, with 15 bases in the middle. Per the germline V gene, CDR1 is KGHSH and CDR2 is LQKENI. This CDR3 has 16 residues.